Each of the 22 T cell receptor beta chains below was sequenced from the same sample in a study of CD8+CD57+ T cells in acquired aplastic anemia. The authors sequenced patients whose flow cytometry had shown CD8+CD57+ cell expansion. TCR beta VDJ and CDR3 profiling used genomic DNA as template. In TCRdb, the reads were re-called with MiXCR into one record per CDR3 protein. The sample holds approximately 300,000 distinct CDR3 sequences, 45% to 65% seen once. Sequenced input: sorted CD4+, CD8+, or CD8+CD57+ T cells (not recorded which) from PBMCs. Every receptor here comes from a human donor with aplastic anemia.

CDR3 bases: TGTGCCAGCAGCCCTCGAAGGGTATCCACCGGGGAGCTGTTTTTT. It codes for CASSPRRVSTGELFF. The chain couples TRBV11-2 to TRBJ2-2; D not certain. CDR3 length: 15 amino acids. The V gene's germline CDR1 is SGHAT and CDR2 FQNNGV. Trimming removed 5 bases from V and 4 bases from J, with 14 bases in between.

This clonotype was counted ten times or more. The conserved closing phenylalanine or tryptophan is absent in this CDR3, likely reflecting a read error. CDR3: CSALSPGGSGEQYL. The CDR3 coding sequence is TGCAGTGCTCTCTCCCCGGGGGGGTCGGGCGAGCAGTACCTC. V and J are TRBV20-1 and TRBJ2-7; 8 nucleotides align to TRBD2. The V gene end was trimmed by 5 bases and the J gene end by 6 bases; junction bases not matched to a gene: 12. Germline values: CDR1 DFQATT, CDR2 SNEGSKA (reference sequence). The CDR3 spans 14 residues.

This clonotype appeared once. The chain recombines TRBV9 with TRBJ1-6, with 7 nucleotides matching TRBD1. Trimming removed 3 bases from V and 11 bases from J; junction bases left unmatched: 8. The germline gives CDR1 SGDLS, CDR2 YYNGEE. The CDR3 spans 14 residues. In nucleotides, the CDR3 is TGTGCCAGCAGCGCCGAGACAGGGACGGCACCCCTCCACTTT. Amino acids: CASSAETGTAPLHF.

The chain combines TRBV19 with TRBJ1-1, with D maybe TRBD1 (6 bases). Germline assignment: CDR1 LNHDA and CDR2 SQIVND (reference sequence). The V gene lost 1 base and the J gene lost 8 bases, with 8 bases spanning the gap. The CDR3 contains 12 residues. CDR3 coding DNA: TGTGCCAGTAGTATAGCCGGGACAGAAGCTTTCTTT. This gives the protein CASSIAGTEAFF.

At least ten counts were recorded for this clonotype. The V call is TRBV5-8, the J call TRBJ2-7; TRBD2 agrees at 9 bases. The trim removed 3 bases at V and 6 bases at J, leaving 10 bases unmatched. Germline CDR1 SGHTS, CDR2 YDEGEE. The CDR3 totals 15 residues. The CDR3 DNA sequence: TGTGCCAGCAGCTCGCCTTTAGCGGGAGAGGGCGAGCAGTACTTC. It is translated as CASSSPLAGEGEQYF.

This clonotype was seen more than once but under ten times. A read error may produce the germline difference seen at one junction end. The chain uses TRBV7-7 and TRBJ1-1; a possible D gene is TRBD1 (6 bases). The CDR3 is 13 residues long. Germline V gene data show CDR1 as SSHAT and CDR2 as FNYEAQ (reference sequence). CDR3 residues: CASSLSRGTEAFF. The DNA of the CDR3 is TGTGCTAGCAGTCTTAGCAGGGGCACTGAAGCTTTCTTT.

The chain carries TRBV5-8 and TRBJ1-1; no firm D call. Germline CDR1 SGHTS, CDR2 YDEGEE. V was cut by 2 bases and J by 2 bases, with 10 bases left in between. This CDR3 is 14 amino acids long. DNA of the CDR3: TGTGCCAGCAGCTTCTTTGGCGCAAACACTGAAGCTTTCTTT. It is translated as CASSFFGANTEAFF.

Ten or more counts support this clonotype. V gene TRBV20-1 combines with J gene TRBJ1-2; D gene ambiguous. CDR3 length equals 13 residues. V lost 5 bases, J lost 6 bases, and 16 bases lay in between. CDR1 is DFQATT and CDR2 is SNEGSKA in the germline V gene (reference sequence). In nucleotides, the CDR3 is TGCAGTGCTCCTAAGGAGGGTGTTGATGGCTACACCTTC. This translates into CSAPKEGVDGYTF.

This rearrangement joins TRBV10-3 to TRBJ2-7; perhaps TRBD1 as D (5 bases). The CDR3 consists of 15 residues. Germline V gene lookup returns CDR1 ENHRY and CDR2 SYGVKD. Trimming pared 8 bases from V and 4 bases from J, leaving 21 bases between. CDR3 protein: CAIGIDSAPLYEQYV. CDR3 nucleotides: TGTGCCATCGGGATTGACAGTGCCCCCTTGTACGAGCAGTACGTC.

The rearrangement joins TRBV7-3 to TRBJ2-7, with TRBD2 matching 11 bases. Germline V gives CDR1 SGHTA, CDR2 FQGTGA. This CDR3 is 15 amino acids long. The trim removed 5 bases at V and 7 bases at J, leaving 10 bases unmatched. The CDR3 sequence: CASSPETSGKYEQYF. In DNA, the CDR3 is TGTGCCAGCAGCCCAGAGACTAGCGGGAAGTATGAGCAGTACTTC.

This chain uses TRBV6-1 with TRBJ2-7; D is unclear. Trimming pared 4 bases from V and 2 bases from J, leaving 6 bases between. The CDR3 length is 12 residues. Germline CDR1 and CDR2: MNHNS and SASEGT. CDR3 bases: TGTGCCAGCAGTGCCCCCACCTACGAGCAGTACTTC. It codes for CASSAPTYEQYF.

The gene calls are TRBV19 and TRBJ2-5, with a tentative D call TRBD2 (6 bases). CDR1 LNHDA and CDR2 SQIVND come from the germline V gene (reference sequence). The CDR3 has 16 residues. V lost 5 bases and J 5 bases, leaving 21 bases between the germline ends. CDR3 sequence reads: CASSPAGTSYNETQYF. In DNA, the CDR3 is TGTGCCAGTAGTCCTGCCGGGACTTCCTACAATGAGACCCAGTACTTC.

The V and J genes are TRBV7-6 and TRBJ2-7; D is perhaps TRBD1 or TRBD2 (5 bases each). CDR3 length: 17 residues. Germline loops: CDR1 SGHVS, CDR2 FNYEAQ. The germline V and J ends were trimmed by 5 bases and 2 bases, with 22 bases remaining between them. The CDR3 reads CASSPNMGVVRTYEQYF. The CDR3 nucleotides read TGTGCCAGCAGCCCGAACATGGGGGTGGTAAGGACCTACGAGCAGTACTTC.

The chain recombines TRBV2 with TRBJ2-3; TRBD2 matches at 9 bases. Germline assignment: CDR1 SNHLY and CDR2 FYNNEI. V lost 6 bases, J lost 2 bases, and 9 bases stayed unmatched. The CDR3 is 16 amino acids. CDR3 bases: TGTGCCAGCAGCCACCGAGCGGGGGGTAACACAGATACGCAGTATTTT. Protein sequence: CASSHRAGGNTDTQYF.

This clonotype was observed a few times. The chain is built from TRBV3-1 and TRBJ2-5; 8 positions match TRBD2. The CDR3 totals 15 residues. After removal of 2 bases from V and 5 bases from J, the junction contained 7 bases not matched to a gene. Germline V gene lookup returns CDR1 LGHDT and CDR2 YNNKEL (reference sequence). The CDR3 protein is CASSQSGGGAETQYF. The DNA for the CDR3 is TGTGCCAGCAGCCAATCCGGGGGGGGGGCGGAGACCCAGTACTTC.

V usage is TRBV7-2 and J usage is TRBJ2-7; the D is unclear. Between the trimmed V and J ends, which lost 5 bases and 6 bases, there was a span of 11 bases. The CDR3 sequence is 12 residues long. Germline V gene lookup returns CDR1 SGHTA and CDR2 FQGNSA. CDR3 protein: CASSHYQREQYF. CDR3 nucleotide sequence: TGTGCCAGCAGCCATTATCAACGCGAGCAGTACTTC.

Worth noting for this clonotype: Germline and junction disagree at one end, which may indicate a read error. This chain links TRBV5-1 with TRBJ1-1; 7 bases agree with TRBD1. Germline CDR1 is SGHRS and CDR2 is YFSETQ. The CDR3 contains 14 residues. CDR3 sequence reads: CASSTTGLGTDAFF. In DNA form, the CDR3 reads TGCGCCAGCAGCACGACAGGGCTCGGCACTGATGCTTTCTTT. Together with reference TRBV5-1 and TRBJ1-1, the CDR3 gives the full variable domain: KAGVTQTPRYLIKTRGQQVTLSCSPISGHRSVSWYQQTPGQGLQFLFEYFSETQRNKGNFPGRFSGRQFSNSRSEMNVSTLELGDSALYLCASSTTGLGTDAFFGQGTRLTVV.

This clonotype has a count of ten or more. V gene TRBV5-1 combines with J gene TRBJ2-1; D may correspond to TRBD1 or TRBD2 (6 bases each). The germline V and J ends were trimmed by 0 bases and 10 bases, with 23 bases remaining between them. Germline V gives CDR1 SGHRS, CDR2 YFSETQ. CDR3 length: 17 amino acids. The CDR3 spells CASSLVRGLEGGEEQFF. In DNA form, the CDR3 reads TGCGCCAGCAGCTTGGTCCGAGGATTGGAGGGGGGCGAAGAGCAGTTCTTC. Supplemented by reference TRBV5-1 and TRBJ2-1, the full variable domain reads KAGVTQTPRYLIKTRGQQVTLSCSPISGHRSVSWYQQTPGQGLQFLFEYFSETQRNKGNFPGRFSGRQFSNSRSEMNVSTLELGDSALYLCASSLVRGLEGGEEQFFGPGTRLTVL.

This chain joins TRBV29-1 and TRBJ2-3; D is uncertain. This CDR3 spans 14 amino acids. The germline V gene has CDR1 SQVTM and CDR2 ANQGSEA. V gave up 5 bases and J gave up 1 base, with 13 bases separating them. The CDR3 sequence: CSVRKGLGTDTQYF. CDR3 coding DNA: TGCAGCGTTCGGAAGGGTCTGGGCACAGATACGCAGTATTTT.

This chain uses TRBV19 with TRBJ1-1, with D hard to call. The V end lost 1 base, the J end lost 1 base, and 10 bases lay between the germline ends. This CDR3 region has 15 residues. The germline V gene has CDR1 LNHDA and CDR2 SQIVND (reference sequence). The CDR3 DNA is TGTGCCAGTAGTATAGGGACGGGAACGAACACTGAAGCTTTCTTT. It codes for CASSIGTGTNTEAFF. The full variable domain, in which reference TRBV19 and TRBJ1-1 provide the parts outside the CDR3, is DGGITQSPKYLFRKEGQNVTLSCEQNLNHDAMYWYRQDPGQGLRLIYYSQIVNDFQKGDIAEGYSVSREKKESFPLTVTSAQKNPTAFYLCASSIGTGTNTEAFFGQGTRLTVV.

This clonotype was picked up many times. Here the CDR3 DNA reads TGTGCCATCAGTCATTTATCAGGTGTCATGAACACTGAAGCTTTCTTT. Translation: CAISHLSGVMNTEAFF. This chain uses TRBV10-3 with TRBJ1-1; no clear D gene. The germline gives CDR1 ENHRY, CDR2 SYGVKD. The CDR3 has 16 residues. V was clipped by 5 bases and J by 0 bases, with 16 bases between them.

This clonotype is a singleton in its sample. This chain links TRBV6-5 with TRBJ1-2; D gene uncertain. V was cut by 2 bases and J by 4 bases, with 11 bases left in between. This CDR3 region has 14 residues. Germline CDR1 MNHEY, CDR2 SVGAGI. The CDR3 loop is CASSYERTFYGYTF. Written as DNA, the CDR3 is TGTGCCAGCAGTTACGAACGGACCTTCTATGGCTACACCTTC.